The T cell receptor (beta chain) under discussion was sequenced for a study of Graves' ophthalmopathy and Graves' hyperthyroidism. The study's findings and limits: Most expanded thyroid clonotypes above 0.001 frequency also appeared in blood. A classifier, a 13-signature model, separated ophthalmopathy from stable hyperthyroidism with 85% to 90% sensitivity and approximately 81% specificity.

The study enrolled ophthalmopathy donors with moderate-to-severe activity, CAS ≥3, NOSPECS ≥4 and duration under 3 months. Patients were diagnosed from clinical symptoms, serum thyroxine, TRAb, thyroid ultrasound and orbital computed tomography. RNA transcripts provided the template for amplifying TCR beta CDR3 regions. HTBI-primed RT-PCR formed the first round, and a multiplex PCR formed the second. TCRdb called the multiplex PCR reads again in MiXCR, with one record for every CDR3 protein. Of roughly 500,000 distinct CDR3 sequences in the sample, 13% to 15% are singletons; the top ten hold about 9.4%. There are 14 residues in the CDR3. Germline loops: CDR1 GTSNPN, CDR2 SVGIG (reference sequence). This clonotype was detected many times. Antigen unknown. The junction departs from germline at one end; a sequencing error may be responsible.

The sequencing input was blood. This TCR was recovered from a woman aged 25 to 39 with Graves' ophthalmopathy. V is TRBV30 and J is TRBJ1-1, with TRBD1 as a possible D gene (6 bases). CDR3 in DNA: TGTGCCTTCGAGCCTTGGGACATGAATACTGAAGCTTTCTTT. It translates to CAFEPWDMNTEAFF. The full variable domain, with the rest looked up from reference TRBV30 and TRBJ1-1, is SQTIHQWPATLVQPVGSPLSLECTVEGTSNPNLYWYRQAAGRGLQLLFYSVGIGQISSEVPQNLSASRPQDRQFILSSKKLLLSDSGFYLCAFEPWDMNTEAFFGQGTRLTVV.